In its sample, the clone carrying this TCR beta chain was seen many times. The source of the sample is a study of identical twins. From the 5' RACE reads, TCRdb called clonotypes with MiXCR, one entry per CDR3 protein. This sample has 1.5 million to 2 million distinct CDR3 sequences, with more than 30% found just once. This CDR3 has 16 residues. CDR1 is SQVTM and CDR2 is ANQGSEA in the germline V gene. Trimming shortened V by 0 bases and J by 7 bases, and 19 bases separated the two germline ends. The specimen was cord blood. The V and J genes are TRBV29-1 and TRBJ2-1; no definite D call. The receptor's source is a newborn girl in good health. The CDR3 DNA sequence: TGCAGCGTTGAAGAACAAATGGGATTGATCAGGAATGAGCAGTTCTTC. Translated: CSVEEQMGLIRNEQFF.